The 8 T cell receptor beta chains below come from one sample, sequenced in a study of OX40 agonist ivuxolimab in advanced cancers. Sequencing was performed with immunoSEQ multiplex PCR; in TCRdb, only in-frame clones are kept and a portion is missing. The data show 60,000 to 85,000 clones, around four fifths seen once. The sample was CD4+ or CD8+ T cells sorted from blood, taken in a trial of the OX40 agonist ivuxolimab. These receptors were taken from an adult with an advanced solid tumor such as melanoma, head and neck, liver or kidney cancer.

This chain uses TRBV5-4 with TRBJ2-1; TRBD2 aligns across 8 bases. V lost 4 bases to trimming and J lost 2 bases; unmatched junction nucleotides: 8. CDR1 is SGHNT, CDR2 YYREEE, per germline (reference sequence). This CDR3 contains 16 residues. CDR3 residues: CASSTEPGLAYNEQFF. CDR3 DNA: TGTGCCAGCAGCACCGAACCGGGACTAGCCTACAATGAGCAGTTCTTC.

J is TRBJ2-7 and V is TRBV30, with D perhaps given as TRBD1 or TRBD2 (6 bases each). The CDR3 extends over 15 amino acids. Trimming pared 5 bases from V and 3 bases from J, leaving 20 bases between. CDR1 GTSNPN and CDR2 SVGIG come from the germline V gene (reference sequence). CDR3 nucleotides: TGTGCCTGGGGACACCTAGCGACAGGTTTCTACGAGCAGTACTTC. The encoded protein is CAWGHLATGFYEQYF.

V and J are TRBV6-1 and TRBJ2-7, with TRBD1 matching 9 bases. Trimming took 9 bases from V and 3 from J; bases not matched to a gene: 6. Per germline, CDR1 MNHNS and CDR2 SASEGT. CDR3 length: 13 amino acids. DNA for the CDR3: TGTGCCAGTAGAGACAGGGGGATCTACGAGCAGTACTTC. Translation gives CASRDRGIYEQYF.

In its sample, this clone was seen once. This chain links TRBV19 with TRBJ2-3; D may correspond to TRBD1 or TRBD2 (6 bases each). Germline-derived CDR1 and CDR2 are LNHDA and SQIVND (reference sequence). V was cut by 5 bases and J by 2 bases, with 17 bases left in between. This CDR3 region has 16 residues. The DNA of the CDR3 is TGTGCCAGTAGTCCTCGGTGGGGGGCCTTCACAGATACGCAGTATTTT. This gives the protein CASSPRWGAFTDTQYF.

The chain joins TRBV27 to TRBJ2-1; D ambiguous. Germline CDR1 is MNHEY and CDR2 is SMNVEV (reference sequence). The CDR3 runs to 11 residues. Trimming took 5 bases from V and 9 from J, leaving 8 bases between them. CDR3 loop: CASSVGIEQFF. CDR3 in DNA: TGTGCCAGCAGTGTAGGTATTGAGCAGTTCTTC.

This chain joins TRBV7-9 and TRBJ2-1; a weak D match, TRBD2 (5 bases). CDR1 and CDR2 from the germline V gene are SEHNR and FQNEAQ (reference sequence). Trimming pared 3 bases from V and 6 bases from J, leaving 12 bases between. The CDR3 extends over 14 amino acids. Written as DNA, the CDR3 is TGTGCCAGCAGCTTGGACTCCCTAGGCAATGAGCAGTTCTTC. Translated: CASSLDSLGNEQFF.

This chain connects TRBV4-1 to TRBJ1-2; a possible D gene is TRBD1 (5 bases). CDR1 is MGHRA and CDR2 is YSYEKL in the germline V gene. The CDR3 is 16 amino acids. Trimming removed 0 bases from V and 3 bases from J, with 14 bases in between. CDR3 DNA: TGCGCCAGCAGCCAAGATGATGCAGGGTCGGACTATGGCTACACCTTC. Translated, it gives CASSQDDAGSDYGYTF.

The gene calls are TRBV7-9 and TRBJ1-4; D not certain. The CDR3 is 13 residues long. Per germline, CDR1 SEHNR and CDR2 FQNEAQ (reference sequence). V lost 5 bases to trimming and J lost 8 bases, with 12 bases between them. The CDR3 bases are TGTGCCAGCAGCCCCTTGGCGGGAGAAAAACTGTTTTTT. This gives the protein CASSPLAGEKLFF.